This note documents a single T cell receptor beta chain sequence. The target antigen is unknown. These data originate in a study of T cell repertoires and HLA-DP antigens. Using immunoSEQ multiplex PCR, the repertoire was profiled, and TCRdb retains in-frame clones only, with some absent. The sample includes about 89,000 clones, around 86% of them seen just once. V shed 5 bases and J shed 2 bases, with 9 bases lying between them. The CDR3 consists of 13 residues. CDR1 MGHRA and CDR2 YSYEKL come from the germline V gene. The clonotype originates from a man aged 45 to 65 in good health and CMV-seronegative. V gene TRBV4-1 combines with J gene TRBJ1-1; possible D gene TRBD1, 6 bases. The sequenced sample was CD4+ T cells from PBMCs. The CDR3 sequence: CASSLDSNTEAFF. Written as DNA, the CDR3 is TGCGCCAGCAGCTTGGACAGTAACACTGAAGCTTTCTTT.